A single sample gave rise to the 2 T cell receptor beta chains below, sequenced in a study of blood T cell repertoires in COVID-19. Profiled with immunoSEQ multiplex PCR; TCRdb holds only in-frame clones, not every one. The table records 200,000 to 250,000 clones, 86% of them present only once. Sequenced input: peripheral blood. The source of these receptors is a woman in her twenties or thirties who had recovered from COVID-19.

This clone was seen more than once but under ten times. The CDR3 here is CASSPPGGASDTQYF. Here the CDR3 DNA reads TGTGCCAGCTCACCACCCGGGGGGGCCAGTGATACGCAGTATTTT. The chain carries TRBV18 and TRBJ2-3, with 8 bases that match TRBD2. Trimming removed 0 bases from V and 6 bases from J; junction bases left unmatched: 5. The CDR3 has 15 amino acids. In germline, CDR1 is KGHSH, CDR2 LQKENI. The full variable domain, completed using reference TRBV18 and TRBJ2-3, is NAGVMQNPRHLVRRRGQEARLRCSPMKGHSHVYWYRQLPEEGLKFMVYLQKENIIDESGMPKERFSAEFPKEGPSILRIQQVVRGDSAAYFCASSPPGGASDTQYFGPGTRLTVL.

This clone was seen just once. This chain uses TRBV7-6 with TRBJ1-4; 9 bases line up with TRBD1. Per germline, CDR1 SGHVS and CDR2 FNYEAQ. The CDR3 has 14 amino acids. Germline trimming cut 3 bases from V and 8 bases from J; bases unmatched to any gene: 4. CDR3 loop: CASSLTGGGEKLFF. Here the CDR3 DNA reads TGTGCCAGCAGCTTGACAGGGGGTGGCGAAAAACTGTTTTTT.